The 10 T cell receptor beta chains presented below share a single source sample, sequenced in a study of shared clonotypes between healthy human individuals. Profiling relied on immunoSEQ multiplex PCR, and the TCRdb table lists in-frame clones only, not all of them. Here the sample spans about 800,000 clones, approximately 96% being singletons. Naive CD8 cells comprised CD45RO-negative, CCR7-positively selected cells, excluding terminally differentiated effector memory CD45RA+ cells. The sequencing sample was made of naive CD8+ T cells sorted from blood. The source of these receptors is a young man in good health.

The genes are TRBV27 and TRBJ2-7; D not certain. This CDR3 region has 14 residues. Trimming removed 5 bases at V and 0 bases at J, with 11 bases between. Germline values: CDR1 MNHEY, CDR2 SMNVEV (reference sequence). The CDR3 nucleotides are TGTGCCAGCAGTCCCGACTCCTACTCCTACGAGCAGTACTTC. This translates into CASSPDSYSYEQYF.

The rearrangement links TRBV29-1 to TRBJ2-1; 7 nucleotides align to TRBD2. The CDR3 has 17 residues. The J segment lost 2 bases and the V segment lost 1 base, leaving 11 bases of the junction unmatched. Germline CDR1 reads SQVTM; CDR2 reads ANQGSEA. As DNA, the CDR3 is TGCAGCGTTGAAGGGCTGGTGCTAAGCGGGACCTACAATGAGCAGTTCTTC. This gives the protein CSVEGLVLSGTYNEQFF.

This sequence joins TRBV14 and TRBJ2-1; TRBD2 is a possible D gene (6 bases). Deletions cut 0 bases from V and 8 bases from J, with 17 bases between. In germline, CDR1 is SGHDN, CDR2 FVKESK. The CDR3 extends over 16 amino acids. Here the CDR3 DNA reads TGTGCCAGCAGCCAAGAGGATGGACTATTCTTCCATGAGCAGTTCTTC. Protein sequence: CASSQEDGLFFHEQFF. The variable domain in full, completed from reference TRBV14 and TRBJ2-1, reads EAGVTQFPSHSVIEKGQTVTLRCDPISGHDNLYWYRRVMGKEIKFLLHFVKESKQDESGMPNNRFLAERTGGTYSTLKVQPAELEDSGVYFCASSQEDGLFFHEQFFGPGTRLTVL.

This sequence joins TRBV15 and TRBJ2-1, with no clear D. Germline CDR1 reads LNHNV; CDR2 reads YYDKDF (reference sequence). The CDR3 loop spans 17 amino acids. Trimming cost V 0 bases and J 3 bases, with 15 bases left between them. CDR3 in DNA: TGTGCCACCAGCAGAGATCGAGGCATAGGAAACTACAATGAGCAGTTCTTC. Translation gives CATSRDRGIGNYNEQFF.

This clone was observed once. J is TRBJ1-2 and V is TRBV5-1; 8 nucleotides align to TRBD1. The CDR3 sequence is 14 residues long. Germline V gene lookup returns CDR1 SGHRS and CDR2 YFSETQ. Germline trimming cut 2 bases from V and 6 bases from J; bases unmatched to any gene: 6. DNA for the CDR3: TGCGCCAGCAGCTTTACAGGGGGTGCAGATGGCTACACCTTC. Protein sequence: CASSFTGGADGYTF.

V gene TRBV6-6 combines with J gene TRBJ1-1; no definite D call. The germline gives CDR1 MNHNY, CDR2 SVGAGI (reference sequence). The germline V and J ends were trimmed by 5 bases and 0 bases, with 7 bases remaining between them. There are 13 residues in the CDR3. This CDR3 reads CASSSVVNTEAFF. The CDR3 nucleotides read TGTGCCAGCAGTAGCGTCGTGAACACTGAAGCTTTCTTT.

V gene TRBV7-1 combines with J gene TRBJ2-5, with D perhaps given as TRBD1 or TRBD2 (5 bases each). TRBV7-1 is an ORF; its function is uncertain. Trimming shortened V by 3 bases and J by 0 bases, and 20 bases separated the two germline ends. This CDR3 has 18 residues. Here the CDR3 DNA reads TGTGCCAGCAGCTCGATGGGGGAACTAGGATCGTACCAAGAGACCCAGTACTTC. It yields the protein CASSSMGELGSYQETQYF.

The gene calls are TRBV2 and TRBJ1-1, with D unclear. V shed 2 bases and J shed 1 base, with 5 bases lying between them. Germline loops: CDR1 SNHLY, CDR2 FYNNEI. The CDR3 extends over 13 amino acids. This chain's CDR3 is CASSETPNTEAFF. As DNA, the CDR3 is TGTGCCAGCAGTGAAACTCCGAACACTGAAGCTTTCTTT. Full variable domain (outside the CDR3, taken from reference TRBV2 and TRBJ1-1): EPEVTQTPSHQVTQMGQEVILRCVPISNHLYFYWYRQILGQKVEFLVSFYNNEISEKSEIFDDQFSVERPDGSNFTLKIRSTKLEDSAMYFCASSETPNTEAFFGQGTRLTVV.

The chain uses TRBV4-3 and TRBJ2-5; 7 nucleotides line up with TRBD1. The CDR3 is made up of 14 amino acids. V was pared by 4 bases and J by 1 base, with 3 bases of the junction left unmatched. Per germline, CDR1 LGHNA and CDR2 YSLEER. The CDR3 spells CASSLGTAQETQYF. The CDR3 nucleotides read TGCGCCAGCAGCCTTGGGACAGCCCAAGAGACCCAGTACTTC.

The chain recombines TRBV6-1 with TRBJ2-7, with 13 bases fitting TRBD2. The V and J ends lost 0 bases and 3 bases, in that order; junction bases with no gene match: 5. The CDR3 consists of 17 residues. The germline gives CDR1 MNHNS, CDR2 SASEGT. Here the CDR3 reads CASSEAPGTSGNYEQYF. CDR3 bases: TGTGCCAGCAGTGAAGCGCCGGGGACTAGCGGGAACTACGAGCAGTACTTC.